The subject of this entry is one T cell receptor (beta chain). Its antigen remains unidentified. This record comes from a study of glioma-infiltrating T cells. V gave up 0 bases and J gave up 5 bases; unmatched junction bases: 14. The CDR3 consists of 18 residues. The germline CDR1 and CDR2 sequences are DFQATT and SNEGSKA (reference sequence). The iRepertoire nested amplicon-rescue multiplex PCR amplified TCR alpha and beta CDR3s from RNA. Input was roughly 95-450 ng of tissue mRNA or PBMC total RNA. From the multiplex PCR reads, TCRdb called clonotypes with MiXCR, one entry per CDR3 protein. This table holds over 130,000 distinct CDR3 sequences, about two fifths found once. Findings and caveats of the study: Tissue-blood divergence was below expectation in non-neoplastic patients, above in gliomas. Only very few CDR3 sequences appeared in both tissue and blood.

This sequence originates from a human donor with low-grade glioma or glioblastoma, undergoing nonglioma brain surgery, or in good health (not recorded which). Sequenced input: glioma tissue, nonneoplastic brain tissue, or PBMCs (not recorded which). The gene calls are TRBV20-1 and TRBJ1-2; 11 nucleotides agree with TRBD1. The CDR3 is CSARDSGGTGGKLYGYTF. In DNA form, the CDR3 reads TGCAGTGCTAGAGATTCTGGGGGGACAGGGGGGAAGCTATATGGCTACACCTTC.